The rows below give T cell receptor beta chains drawn from one sample of a study of shared clonotypes between healthy human individuals. The method was immunoSEQ multiplex PCR; TCRdb's version includes in-frame clones alone and lacks a portion of them. The sample has 2,500,000 or so clones, over 85% seen once. Sequenced material: naive CD4+ T cells from PBMCs. These TCRs come from a man between 18 and 29 years old in good health. Some clones in this sample may be carry-over from other donors' samples. CDR3s include the opening cysteine and the closing phenylalanine or tryptophan. The order of the fields is D gene, J gene, V gene, clone size, CDR3 DNA, CDR3 protein. D genes are given only for firm matches. A clone size is listed for some rows: how often the clone was seen (once, few, many), or a class if it is expanded.

TRBD2,TRBJ2-2,TRBV10-3,.,TGTGCCATCAGTGGATCCGGGACTAGCGGGATTGACGCCGGGGAGCTGTTTTTT,CAISGSGTSGIDAGELFF
TRBD1,TRBJ1-3,TRBV18,.,TGTGCCAGCTCACCAGGAACAGGGGGCCGAAACACCATATATTTT,CASSPGTGGRNTIYF
.,TRBJ2-1,TRBV2,.,TGTGCCAGCAGTGACCTCGGGAGAAGGCCCTACAATGAGCAGTTCTTC,CASSDLGRRPYNEQFF
.,TRBJ1-2,TRBV11-3,.,TGTGCCAGCAGCTTAGAGGGCGAACGCTTGGTTTTC,CASSLEGERLVF
TRBD2,TRBJ2-2,TRBV12-5,once,TGTGCTAGTGGTTCGCGGGAGGGGTTCCGGGAGCTGTTTTTT,CASGSREGFRELFF
TRBD1,TRBJ2-7,TRBV19,once,TGTGCCAGTAGTATTCCCGGGACAGGGGTCGAGCAGTACTTC,CASSIPGTGVEQYF
TRBD1,TRBJ2-1,TRBV9,.,TGTGCCAGCAGTCCGACAGGGAGTTGGAATGAGGAGCAGTTCTTC,CASSPTGSWNEEQFF
.,TRBJ2-3,TRBV2,once,TGTGCCAGCAGTGAGGAGTTCGCAGATACGCAGTATTTT,CASSEEFADTQYF
.,TRBJ1-1,TRBV18,once,TGTGCCAGCTCACCGAGATGGGGGGGGTCCGACACTGAAGCTTTCTTT,CASSPRWGGSDTEAFF
TRBD1,TRBJ2-5,TRBV5-4,.,TGTGCCAGCAGCTCTCGGACAGGTCCACAAGAGACCCAGTACTTC,CASSSRTGPQETQYF
.,TRBJ2-7,TRBV5-1,.,TGCGCCAGCAAGGACTCCCGTTGGGGTTACGAGCAGTACTTC,CASKDSRWGYEQYF
.,TRBJ1-2,TRBV5-8,.,TGTGCCAGCAGCTACCAGGGGTGGGGCTACACCTTC,CASSYQGWGYTF
TRBD1,TRBJ1-1,TRBV11-2,.,TGTGCCAGCAGAAGAGACAGGGGCACTGAAGCTTTCTTT,CASRRDRGTEAFF
TRBD2,TRBJ2-3,TRBV11-3,.,TGTGCCAGCAGCTTGGGACTAGCGGATAGCACAGATACGCAGTATTTT,CASSLGLADSTDTQYF
.,TRBJ2-7,TRBV19,.,TGTGCCAGTGGGGGCCGGTGGCAGGGGGGAGGCGAGCAGTACTTC,CASGGRWQGGGEQYF
TRBD1,TRBJ1-2,TRBV19,.,TGTGCCAGTAGTATCCGACAGGGGCTAAGTGTTGGCCGCTACACCTTC,CASSIRQGLSVGRYTF
.,TRBJ2-2,TRBV7-2,.,TGTGCCAGCAGCCCTAAGAACACCGGGGAGCTGTTTTTT,CASSPKNTGELFF
.,TRBJ1-2,TRBV30,.,TGTGCCTGGAGTGTAAGGCAGGGGAGCTATGGCTACACCTTC,CAWSVRQGSYGYTF
.,TRBJ1-2,TRBV28,.,TGTGCCAGCCTACTTGGCAGCTATGGCTACACCTTC,CASLLGSYGYTF
TRBD1,TRBJ1-6,TRBV15,.,TGTGCCACCAGCAGATCCTTTAGCGGGACAGGGTATAATTCACCCCTCCACTTT,CATSRSFSGTGYNSPLHF
.,TRBJ1-1,TRBV5-1,.,TGCGCCTCGGGGCCTGAAACTGAAGCTTTCTTT,CASGPETEAFF
.,TRBJ2-5,TRBV5-1,.,TGCGCCAGCAGCTTCGTGGGGGGTGTGGTAGAGACCCAGTACTTC,CASSFVGGVVETQYF
.,TRBJ1-2,TRBV7-6,few,TGTGCCAGCAGCCCAAGGGGAGGGGGTTATGGCTACACCTTC,CASSPRGGGYGYTF
TRBD2,TRBJ2-5,TRBV5-1,once,TGCGCCAGCAGCCCGACTAGCGGCCAAGAGACCCAGTACTTC,CASSPTSGQETQYF
TRBD2,TRBJ2-7,TRBV6-6,.,TGTGCCAGCAGACTAGGACTAGCGGACTCCTACGAGCAGTACTTC,CASRLGLADSYEQYF